This TCR beta chain was retrieved from a study of human T cells and chemical hapten exposure. About the study: The study patch tested 0.01% DPC on the upper back and read results at 6 days.

Germline assignment: CDR1 SQVTM and CDR2 ANQGSEA. The CDR3 loop spans 13 amino acids. V lost 4 bases to trimming and J lost 5 bases, with 14 bases between them. With respect to this clonotype: Antigen specificity is unknown.

Time point noted: patch test 1, 2 weeks after DPC sensitization. Treatment specified: therapeutic diphenylcyclopropenone sensitization with weekly scalp DPC. Blood collection happened ahead of applying each patch test. Single cDNA molecules in the library carried unique molecular identifiers attached during preparation. TCRdb reprocessed the RACE reads with MiXCR, giving one entry per CDR3 protein. The sample shows just over 80,000 distinct CDR3 sequences, about 11% of them seen only once. The study's findings and limits: Versus controls, significantly more large CDR3 similarity clusters arose from expanded TCRs.

Sequenced material: whole blood, taken in connection with sensitization to the hapten diphenylcyclopropenone (DPC). The chain joins TRBV29-1 to TRBJ2-5; tentative D call: TRBD1 (6 bases). This clonotype was obtained from a woman between 45 and 60 years old with alopecia areata. Some clones in this sample may be carry-over from other donors' samples. The CDR3 region has the DNA TGCAGCGTTGCCAGGGGTGTAGGGGAGACCCAGTACTTC. Translating gives CSVARGVGETQYF. The full variable domain, rest sourced from reference TRBV29-1 and TRBJ2-5, is SAVISQKPSRDICQRGTSLTIQCQVDSQVTMMFWYRQQPGQSLTLIATANQGSEATYESGFVIDKFPISRPNLTFSTLTVSNMSPEDSSIYLCSVARGVGETQYFGPGTRLLVL.